This T cell receptor beta chain was captured by sequencing in a study of blood T cells in healthy people across ages. This clonotype was recorded only once. With a J-beta primer mix and a sample-barcoded 5' primer, a second PCR ran 7 to 11 cycles. MiXCR, run by TCRdb on the 5' RACE reads, gives a single entry per CDR3 protein. The sample has around 790,000 distinct CDR3 sequences, 44% seen once. The sequencing input was blood. The receptor's source is a man between 60 and 75 years old in good health.

The DNA of the CDR3 is TGTGCCAGCAGTTCGGAGGGGGCCAACAATGAGCAGTTCTTC. This translates into CASSSEGANNEQFF. J is TRBJ2-1 and V is TRBV6-2 or TRBV6-3; TRBD1 is a possible D gene (7 bases). This CDR3 has 14 amino acids. Germline V gene sequence: CDR1 MNHEY, CDR2 SVGEGT. V was clipped by 4 bases and J by 5 bases, with 12 bases between them.